A single sample gave rise to the 5 T cell receptor beta chains below, sequenced in a study of T cells in tumors after PD-1 blockade. TCRdb keeps only in-frame clones here, not all; method: immunoSEQ multiplex PCR. Here the sample spans 45,000 or so clones, approximately 79% being singletons. This material consisted of PBMCs, taken before anti-PD-1 therapy. The source of these receptors is a human donor with advanced basal cell or squamous cell carcinoma (not recorded which).

The CDR3 bases are TGTGCCAGCAGCCCAATACGGGGGCTCGGCGAGCAGTACTTC. It translates to CASSPIRGLGEQYF. The chain couples TRBV7-2 to TRBJ2-7, with D perhaps assigned TRBD1 or TRBD2 (6 bases each). Germline-derived CDR1 and CDR2 are SGHTA and FQGNSA. There are 14 residues in the CDR3. V was pared by 5 bases and J by 6 bases, with 17 bases between.

This chain's CDR3 is CASSLFSGSYNSPLHF. CDR3 nucleotides: TGTGCCAGCAGCTTGTTTTCTGGCTCCTATAATTCACCCCTCCACTTT. J is TRBJ1-6 and V is TRBV5-8, with D unresolved. The germline V and J ends were trimmed by 1 base and 0 bases, with 8 bases remaining between them. CDR1 is SGHTS, CDR2 YDEGEE, per germline. This CDR3 has 16 residues.

The genes are TRBV10-1 and TRBJ2-1; 15 bases align to TRBD2. Germline V gene sequence: CDR1 WNHNN, CDR2 SYGVQD (reference sequence). The trim removed 4 bases at V and 6 bases at J, leaving 4 bases unmatched. This CDR3 is built from 16 residues. The CDR3 bases are TGCGCCAGCAGTGGGACTAGCGGGGGGGCGGTCAATGAGCAGTTCTTC. It translates to CASSGTSGGAVNEQFF.

J is TRBJ1-5 and V is TRBV19, with TRBD1 as a possible D gene (5 bases). Trimming pared 10 bases from V and 7 bases from J, leaving 20 bases between. Germline V gene sequence: CDR1 LNHDA, CDR2 SQIVND (reference sequence). The CDR3 is made up of 14 amino acids. CDR3 sequence (DNA): TGTGCCACCCAACCGGACATAGGGTGGCAGCCCCAGCATTTT. Its protein product is CATQPDIGWQPQHF.

The chain couples TRBV5-6 to TRBJ1-6; D unresolved. This CDR3 comprises 15 residues. Between the trimmed V and J ends, which lost 5 bases and 0 bases, there was a span of 9 bases. Germline CDR1 reads SGHDT; CDR2 reads YYEEEE. This CDR3 reads CASRAGSSYNSPLHF. The CDR3 DNA sequence: TGTGCCAGCAGGGCTGGAAGCTCCTATAATTCACCCCTCCACTTT.